What follows describes a single T cell receptor (beta chain). This record belongs to a study of blood T cell repertoires in COVID-19. About the research overall: Sites across the United States, Italy and Spain contributed samples from acute and convalescent COVID-19.

Only in-frame clones appear in the TCRdb table, and some are missing; sequencing was by immunoSEQ multiplex PCR. The table has approximately 92,000 clones, around four fifths seen once. The CDR3 runs 16 residues. This receptor was obtained from a man aged 50-60 years with acute or convalescent COVID-19. The rearrangement joins TRBV21-1 to TRBJ2-7; the tabulated D call, TRBD1, remains unverified against the DNA. TRBV21-1 is marked as a pseudogene. Material for sequencing was peripheral blood. CDR3 sequence: CASSKGLQGISYEQYF. The CDR3 nucleotides read TGTGCCAGCAGCAAAGGATTACAGGGCATCTCCTACGAGCAGTACTTC.